Listed below are T cell receptor beta chains from one sample, sequenced in a study of spatial heterogeneity in lung cancer. Via MiXCR, TCRdb re-called the 5' RACE reads, giving one row per CDR3 protein. The table lists tens of thousands of distinct CDR3 sequences, less than 15% of them singletons. Sample: PBMCs, taken at surgery. Source of these receptors: a male donor with early-stage non-small cell lung cancer. CDR3s include the opening cysteine and the closing phenylalanine or tryptophan. Fields, in order: clone size, V gene, J gene, D gene, CDR3 DNA, CDR3 protein. D genes are given only for firm matches. Clone size is given for some rows only: seen once, a few or many times, or a class if the clone is expanded.

.	TRBV12-3/TRBV12-4	TRBJ2-7	TRBD1	TGTGCCAGCAGGGAGACAGGGGGTGAAGAGCAGTACTTC	CASRETGGEEQYF
many	TRBV10-3	TRBJ2-1	.	TGTGCCATCAGCGACGAGTTCTCCTACAATGAGCAGTTCTTC	CAISDEFSYNEQFF
few	TRBV5-6	TRBJ1-2	.	TGTGCCAGCAGCCGGCCTGGAGCTAACTATGGCTACACCTTC	CASSRPGANYGYTF
.	TRBV9	TRBJ2-5	.	TGTGCCAGCAGCGTGGGACGCGGGGAGACCCAGTACTTC	CASSVGRGETQYF
few	TRBV29-1	TRBJ2-7	TRBD1	TGCAGCGTTAAAAAAGGGACAGGGCGCCTCGGGCAGTACTTC	CSVKKGTGRLGQYF
few	TRBV12-3/TRBV12-4	TRBJ1-1	TRBD1	TGTGCCAGCAGTGCTGGACAGGTGAACACTGAAGCTTTCTTT	CASSAGQVNTEAFF
few	TRBV24-1	TRBJ2-1	TRBD2	TGTGCCACCATGTCCACCCGGGAGGCCCCCCACAATGAGCAGTTCTTC	CATMSTREAPHNEQFF
few	TRBV7-8	TRBJ1-5	.	TGTGCCAGCAGCTTGGAAGGCCAGCCCCAGCATTTT	CASSLEGQPQHF
.	TRBV4-1	TRBJ1-1	.	TGCGCCAGCAGCCCCTCCGCCCGGGACGACACTGAAGCTTTCTTT	CASSPSARDDTEAFF
few	TRBV7-9	TRBJ1-2	.	TGTGCCAGCAGCTTAATGGAGGGCTGGTATGGCTACACCTTC	CASSLMEGWYGYTF
.	TRBV6-6	TRBJ1-4	TRBD1	TGTGCCAGCAGTTACGGACAGGGAACTAATGAAAAACTGTTTTTT	CASSYGQGTNEKLFF
.	TRBV30	TRBJ1-2	.	TGTGCCTGGAACTTCGGGGCGCTCTATGGCTACACCTTC	CAWNFGALYGYTF
.	TRBV2	TRBJ1-4	.	TGTGCCAGCAGTGGAACCTTAACGGGAGTTGCAACTAATGAAAAACTGTTTTTT	CASSGTLTGVATNEKLFF
many	TRBV27	TRBJ2-3	TRBD1	TGTGCCAGCAGAAGACAGGGGGGCACAGATACGCAGTATTTT	CASRRQGGTDTQYF
.	TRBV27	TRBJ2-1	TRBD2	TGTGCCAGCAGCCCGCGGGCTAGCGGTTACAATGAGCAGTTCTTC	CASSPRASGYNEQFF
.	TRBV7-2	TRBJ2-3	TRBD2	TGTGCCAGCAGCTTACGGGGGGGAAGCACAGATACGCAGTATTTT	CASSLRGGSTDTQYF
few	TRBV7-8	TRBJ2-3	.	TGTGCCAGCAGCTTAGCAAGCGGGAGCACAGATACGCAGTATTTT	CASSLASGSTDTQYF
.	TRBV6-2/TRBV6-3	TRBJ2-1	.	TGTGCCAGCAACCGGGAGCCAGTTGGTGAGCAGTTCTTC	CASNREPVGEQFF
few	TRBV19	TRBJ2-1	TRBD2	TGTGCCAGTAGTGGTAGCGGGAGCCCCCACAATGAGCAGTTCTTC	CASSGSGSPHNEQFF
few	TRBV20-1	TRBJ1-5	TRBD1	TGCAGTCTACAGGGGGCTAACAGCAATCAGCCCCAGCATTTT	CSLQGANSNQPQHF